The clone carrying this TCR beta chain appeared a few times. Its antigen is still unknown. V dropped 6 bases and J dropped 2; count of bases not matched to a gene: 14. The CDR3 has 16 residues. Germline CDR1 is DFQATT and CDR2 is SNEGSKA (reference sequence). TCRdb independently ran MiXCR on the 5' RACE reads; one entry per CDR3 protein. Here the sample spans about 890,000 distinct CDR3 sequences, about 12% being singletons. This entry comes from a study of identical twins. Donors uniformly comprised healthy Caucasians. Broader study findings: While abundant cord blood beta clonotypes carried fewer insertions, memory repertoires showed no such pattern.

This same sample was also taken into another study, of yellow fever vaccine responses in identical twins.

The specimen sequenced was PBMCs. This TCR was sampled from a woman aged 18-29 years in good health. The chain uses TRBV20-1 and TRBJ2-5; the match to TRBD2 covers 8 bases. The CDR3 here is CSAPTFGGGLQETQYF. The CDR3 region has the DNA TGCAGTGCCCCGACCTTCGGCGGGGGGCTTCAAGAGACCCAGTACTTC.